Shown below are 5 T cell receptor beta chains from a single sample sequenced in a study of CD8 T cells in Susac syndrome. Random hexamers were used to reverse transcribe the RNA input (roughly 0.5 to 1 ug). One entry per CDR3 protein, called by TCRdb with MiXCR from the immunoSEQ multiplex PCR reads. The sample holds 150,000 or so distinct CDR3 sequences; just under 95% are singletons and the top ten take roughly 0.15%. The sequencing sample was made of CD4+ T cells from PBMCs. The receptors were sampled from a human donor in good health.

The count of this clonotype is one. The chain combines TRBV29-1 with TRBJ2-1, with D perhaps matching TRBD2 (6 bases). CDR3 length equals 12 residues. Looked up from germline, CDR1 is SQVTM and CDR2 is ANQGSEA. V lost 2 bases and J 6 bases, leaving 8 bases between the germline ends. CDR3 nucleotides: TGCAGCGTTGAAAAGACTAGCAATGAGCAGTTCTTC. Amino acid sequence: CSVEKTSNEQFF.

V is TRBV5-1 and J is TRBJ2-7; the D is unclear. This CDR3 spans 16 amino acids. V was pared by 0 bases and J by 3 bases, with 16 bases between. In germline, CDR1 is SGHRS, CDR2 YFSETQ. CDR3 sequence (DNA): TGCGCCAGCAGCTTGGAGGCGAGCCGGTCCTACTACGAGCAGTACTTC. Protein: CASSLEASRSYYEQYF.

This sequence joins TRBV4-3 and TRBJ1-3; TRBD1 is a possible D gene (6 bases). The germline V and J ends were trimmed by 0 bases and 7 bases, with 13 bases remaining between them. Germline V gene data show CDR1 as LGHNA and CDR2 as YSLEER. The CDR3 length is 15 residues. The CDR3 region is CASSQEAGAVNTIYF. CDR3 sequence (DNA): TGCGCCAGCAGCCAAGAAGCAGGGGCCGTGAACACCATATATTTT.

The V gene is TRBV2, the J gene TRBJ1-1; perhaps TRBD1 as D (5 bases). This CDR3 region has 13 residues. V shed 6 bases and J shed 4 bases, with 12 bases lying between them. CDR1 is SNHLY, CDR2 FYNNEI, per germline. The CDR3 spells CASSPVGVTEAFF. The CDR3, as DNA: TGTGCCAGCAGCCCCGTGGGGGTCACTGAAGCTTTCTTT. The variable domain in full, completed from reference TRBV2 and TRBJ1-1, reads EPEVTQTPSHQVTQMGQEVILRCVPISNHLYFYWYRQILGQKVEFLVSFYNNEISEKSEIFDDQFSVERPDGSNFTLKIRSTKLEDSAMYFCASSPVGVTEAFFGQGTRLTVV.

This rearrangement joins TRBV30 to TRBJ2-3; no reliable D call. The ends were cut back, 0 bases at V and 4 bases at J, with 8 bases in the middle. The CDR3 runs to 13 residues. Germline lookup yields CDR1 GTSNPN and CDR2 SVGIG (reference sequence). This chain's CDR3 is CAWSVGSADTQYF. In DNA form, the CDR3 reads TGTGCCTGGAGTGTAGGGTCCGCAGATACGCAGTATTTT.